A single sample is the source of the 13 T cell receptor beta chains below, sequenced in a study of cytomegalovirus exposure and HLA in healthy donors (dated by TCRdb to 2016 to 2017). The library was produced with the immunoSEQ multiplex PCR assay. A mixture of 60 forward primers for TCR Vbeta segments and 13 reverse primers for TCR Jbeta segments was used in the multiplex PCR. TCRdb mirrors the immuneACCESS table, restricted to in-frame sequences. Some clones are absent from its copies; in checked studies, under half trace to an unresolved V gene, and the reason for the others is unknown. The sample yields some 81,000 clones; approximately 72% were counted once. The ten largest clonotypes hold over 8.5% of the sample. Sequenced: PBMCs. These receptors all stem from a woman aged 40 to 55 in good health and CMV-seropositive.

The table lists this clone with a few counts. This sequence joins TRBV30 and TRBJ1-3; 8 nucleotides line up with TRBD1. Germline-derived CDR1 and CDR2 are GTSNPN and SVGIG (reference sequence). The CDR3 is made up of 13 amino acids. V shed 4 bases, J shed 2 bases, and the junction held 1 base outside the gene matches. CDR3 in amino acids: CAWKQGAGNTIYF. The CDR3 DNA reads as TGTGCCTGGAAACAGGGGGCTGGAAACACCATATATTTT.

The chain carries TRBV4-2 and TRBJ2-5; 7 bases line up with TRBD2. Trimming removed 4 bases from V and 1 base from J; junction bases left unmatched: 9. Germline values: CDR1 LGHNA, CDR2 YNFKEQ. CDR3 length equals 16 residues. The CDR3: CASSPGGGDLQETQYF. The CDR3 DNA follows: TGTGCCAGCAGCCCGGGGGGAGGAGACCTCCAAGAGACCCAGTACTTC.

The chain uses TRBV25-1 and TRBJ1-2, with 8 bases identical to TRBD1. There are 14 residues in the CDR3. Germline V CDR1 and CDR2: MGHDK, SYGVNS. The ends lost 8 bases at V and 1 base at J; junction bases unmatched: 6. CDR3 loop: CASARTGSNYGYTF. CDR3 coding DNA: TGTGCCAGCGCCAGGACAGGGAGTAACTATGGCTACACCTTC.

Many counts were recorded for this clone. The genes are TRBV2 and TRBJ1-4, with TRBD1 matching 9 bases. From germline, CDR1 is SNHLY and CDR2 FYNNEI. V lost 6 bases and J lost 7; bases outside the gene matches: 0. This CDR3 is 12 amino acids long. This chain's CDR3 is CASRGQGEKLFF. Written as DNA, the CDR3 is TGTGCCAGCAGGGGACAGGGTGAAAAACTGTTTTTT.

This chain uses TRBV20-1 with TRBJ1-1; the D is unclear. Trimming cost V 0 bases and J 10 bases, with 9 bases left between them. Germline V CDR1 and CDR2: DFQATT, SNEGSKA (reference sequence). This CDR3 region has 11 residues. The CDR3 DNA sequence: TGCAGTGCTAGAGACTCACCAGGAGCTTTCTTT. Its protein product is CSARDSPGAFF.

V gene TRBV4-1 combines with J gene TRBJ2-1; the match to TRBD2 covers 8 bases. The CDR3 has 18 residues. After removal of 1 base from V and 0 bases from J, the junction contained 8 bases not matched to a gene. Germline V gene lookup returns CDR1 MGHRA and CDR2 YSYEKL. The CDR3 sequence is CASSQAHREGLSYNEQFF. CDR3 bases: TGCGCCAGCAGCCAAGCTCACCGGGAGGGCCTCTCCTACAATGAGCAGTTCTTC.

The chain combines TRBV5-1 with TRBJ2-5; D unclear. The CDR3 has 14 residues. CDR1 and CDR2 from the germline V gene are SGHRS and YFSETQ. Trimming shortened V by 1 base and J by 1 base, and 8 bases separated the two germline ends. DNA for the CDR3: TGCGCCAGCAGCTTGCTAGGCTTCCAAGAGACCCAGTACTTC. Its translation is CASSLLGFQETQYF.

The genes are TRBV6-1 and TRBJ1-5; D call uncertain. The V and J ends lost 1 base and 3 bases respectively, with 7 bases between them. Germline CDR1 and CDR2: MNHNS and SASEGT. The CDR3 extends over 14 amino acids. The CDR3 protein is CASSEGAPNQPQHF. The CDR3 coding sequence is TGTGCCAGCAGTGAAGGGGCTCCCAATCAGCCCCAGCATTTT.

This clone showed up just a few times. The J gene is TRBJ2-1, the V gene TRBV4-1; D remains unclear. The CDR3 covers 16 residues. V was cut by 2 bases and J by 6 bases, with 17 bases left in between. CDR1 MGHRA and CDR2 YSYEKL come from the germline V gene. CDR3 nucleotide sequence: TGCGCCAGCAGCCAAAATTTGGGTACAGCTGGCAATGAGCAGTTCTTC. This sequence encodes CASSQNLGTAGNEQFF.

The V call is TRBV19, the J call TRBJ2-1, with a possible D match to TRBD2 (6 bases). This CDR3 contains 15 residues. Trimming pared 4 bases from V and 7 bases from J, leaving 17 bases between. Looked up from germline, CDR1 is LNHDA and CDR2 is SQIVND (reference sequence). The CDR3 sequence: CASSNGGVWGNEQFF. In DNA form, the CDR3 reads TGTGCCAGTAGTAACGGCGGGGTATGGGGGAATGAGCAGTTCTTC.

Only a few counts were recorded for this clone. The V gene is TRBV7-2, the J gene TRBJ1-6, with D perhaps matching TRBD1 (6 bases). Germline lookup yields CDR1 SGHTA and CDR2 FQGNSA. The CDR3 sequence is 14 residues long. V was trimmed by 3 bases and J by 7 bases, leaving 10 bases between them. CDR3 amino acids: CASSFLTGNSPLHF. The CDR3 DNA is TGTGCCAGCAGCTTCCTAACAGGGAATTCACCCCTCCACTTT.

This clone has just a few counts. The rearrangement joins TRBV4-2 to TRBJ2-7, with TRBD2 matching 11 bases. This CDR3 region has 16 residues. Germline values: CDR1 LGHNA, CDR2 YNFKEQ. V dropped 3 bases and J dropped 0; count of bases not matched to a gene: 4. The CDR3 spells CASSHSTSGGSYEQYF. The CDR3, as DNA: TGTGCCAGCAGCCACTCTACTAGCGGGGGCTCCTACGAGCAGTACTTC.

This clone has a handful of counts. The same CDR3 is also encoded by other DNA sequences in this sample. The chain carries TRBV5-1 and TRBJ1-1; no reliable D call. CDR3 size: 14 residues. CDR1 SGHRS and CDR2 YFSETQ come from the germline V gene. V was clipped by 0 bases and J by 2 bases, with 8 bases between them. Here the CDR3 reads CASSLGGANTEAFF. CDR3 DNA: TGCGCCAGCAGCTTGGGAGGAGCTAACACTGAAGCTTTCTTT.